This passage covers 21 T cell receptor beta chains from one sample sequenced in a study of identical twins. TCRdb reprocessed the 5' RACE reads via MiXCR and lists one record per CDR3 protein. The profile shows a few hundred thousand distinct CDR3 sequences, about 15% of them singletons. These data are also associated with another study on yellow fever vaccine responses in identical twins.

The specimen was CD4+ T cells sorted from blood. These receptors all come from a woman aged 18-35 years in good health.

Concerning this clonotype: It may be a read error: a sequence one base away is much more abundant. The chain has TRBV6-1 and TRBJ2-3; possible D gene TRBD1, 5 bases. CDR1 and CDR2 (germline): MNHNS, SASEGT. Deletions cut 7 bases from V and 2 bases from J, with 13 bases between. This CDR3 has 14 residues. CDR3 DNA: TGTGCCAGCACCCAAGGGGCTAACACAGATACGCAGTATTTT. This translates into CASTQGANTDTQYF.

This clonotype was recorded many times. The V and J genes are TRBV12-3 or TRBV12-4 and TRBJ2-7, with 10 bases identical to TRBD2. The CDR3 runs 15 residues. J lost 0 bases, V lost 2 bases, and 1 base had no gene match. CDR3 residues: CASSLSGRDSYEQYF. The DNA for the CDR3 is TGTGCCAGCAGTTTAAGCGGGAGGGACTCCTACGAGCAGTACTTC.

This chain's CDR3 is CASRVTSSYEQFF. The CDR3 DNA follows: TGTGCCAGCAGGGTGACTAGCTCATATGAGCAGTTCTTC. The chain has TRBV2 and TRBJ2-1; TRBD2 aligns across 7 bases. Germline trimming cut 6 bases from V and 8 bases from J; bases unmatched to any gene: 7. The CDR3 is made up of 13 amino acids. Germline V CDR1 and CDR2: SNHLY, FYNNEI.

In its sample, this clonotype was seen a few times. The V and J genes are TRBV2 and TRBJ1-4; D gene ambiguous. Per germline, CDR1 SNHLY and CDR2 FYNNEI. This CDR3 region has 13 residues. The V and J ends lost 1 base and 11 bases respectively, with 11 bases between them. CDR3 in amino acids: CASSEEWGRKLFF. The CDR3 DNA sequence: TGTGCCAGCAGTGAAGAATGGGGTAGGAAACTGTTTTTT. Based on the CDR3 plus reference TRBV2 and TRBJ1-4, the full variable domain is EPEVTQTPSHQVTQMGQEVILRCVPISNHLYFYWYRQILGQKVEFLVSFYNNEISEKSEIFDDQFSVERPDGSNFTLKIRSTKLEDSAMYFCASSEEWGRKLFFGSGTQLSVL.

V gene TRBV10-3 combines with J gene TRBJ2-5; 8 nucleotides line up with TRBD1. The J segment lost 10 bases and the V segment lost 2 bases, leaving 6 bases of the junction unmatched. CDR1 and CDR2 (germline): ENHRY, SYGVKD. The CDR3 has 13 residues. The CDR3 spells CAISEVDRDHQYF. CDR3 nucleotides: TGTGCCATCAGTGAGGTGGACAGGGACCACCAGTACTTC.

The J gene is TRBJ2-2, the V gene TRBV11-2, with 8 bases identical to TRBD2. This CDR3 has 19 residues. The V gene end was trimmed by 4 bases and the J gene end by 0 bases; junction bases not matched to a gene: 13. The germline gives CDR1 SGHAT, CDR2 FQNNGV. CDR3 DNA: TGTGCCAGCAGCTCTCGGGGGAAAAGCGGGGGAGCGAACACCGGGGAGCTGTTTTTT. Its translation is CASSSRGKSGGANTGELFF. Using reference TRBV11-2 and TRBJ2-2 for the parts outside the CDR3, the full variable domain is EAGVAQSPRYKIIEKRQSVAFWCNPISGHATLYWYQQILGQGPKLLIQFQNNGVVDDSQLPKDRFSAERLKGVDSTLKIQPAKLEDSAVYLCASSSRGKSGGANTGELFFGEGSRLTVL.

This clonotype occurred a few times. V is TRBV10-3 and J is TRBJ2-3, with D possibly TRBD2 on 5 matching bases. The CDR3 totals 14 residues. Trimming cost V 8 bases and J 5 bases, with 17 bases left between them. Germline V gives CDR1 ENHRY, CDR2 SYGVKD. The CDR3 region is CAIRLSGIGDTQYF. The CDR3 region has the DNA TGTGCCATCCGACTTTCGGGAATCGGAGATACGCAGTATTTT.

The rearrangement links TRBV18 to TRBJ2-5; no firm D call. V shed 2 bases and J shed 4 bases, with 8 bases lying between them. The CDR3 spans 13 residues. Germline-derived CDR1 and CDR2 are KGHSH and LQKENI. CDR3 DNA: TGTGCCAGCTCACCAAATGGAAGAGAGACCCAGTACTTC. Its translation: CASSPNGRETQYF.

The chain combines TRBV5-6 with TRBJ1-4; a weak D match, TRBD1 (6 bases). The length of the CDR3 is 17 residues. The germline V gene has CDR1 SGHDT and CDR2 YYEEEE. The ends were cut back, 4 bases at V and 6 bases at J, with 22 bases in the middle. CDR3 sequence: CASSPNGPQGGDEKLFF. DNA for the CDR3: TGTGCCAGCAGCCCCAATGGTCCACAGGGTGGGGATGAAAAACTGTTTTTT.

In this sample, this clonotype turned up a few times. This chain links TRBV4-1 with TRBJ2-3, with 12 positions matching TRBD2. Germline loops: CDR1 MGHRA, CDR2 YSYEKL. This CDR3 region has 16 residues. Germline trimming cut 5 bases from V and 2 bases from J; bases unmatched to any gene: 5. The CDR3 bases are TGCGCCAGCAGCATTAGACTAGCGGGGGACACAGATACGCAGTATTTT. It specifies CASSIRLAGDTDTQYF.

The rearrangement joins TRBV5-1 to TRBJ2-2; a weak D match, TRBD1 (6 bases). This CDR3 has 16 residues. Germline values: CDR1 SGHRS, CDR2 YFSETQ. Deletions cut 4 bases from V and 0 bases from J, with 13 bases between. The CDR3 spells CASSTTGSSNTGELFF. The CDR3 DNA is TGCGCCAGCAGCACAACAGGGTCCTCGAACACCGGGGAGCTGTTTTTT.

This clonotype appeared a few times. This chain joins TRBV5-1 and TRBJ1-2; D possibly corresponds to TRBD1 (5 bases). Germline V lookup: CDR1 SGHRS, CDR2 YFSETQ. The CDR3 has 17 amino acids. Trimming shortened V by 2 bases and J by 3 bases, and 20 bases separated the two germline ends. The CDR3: CASSLFGWTQGDYGYTF. Written as DNA, the CDR3 is TGCGCCAGCAGCTTATTTGGGTGGACGCAGGGCGACTATGGCTACACCTTC. Full variable domain (missing parts from reference TRBV5-1 and TRBJ1-2): KAGVTQTPRYLIKTRGQQVTLSCSPISGHRSVSWYQQTPGQGLQFLFEYFSETQRNKGNFPGRFSGRQFSNSRSEMNVSTLELGDSALYLCASSLFGWTQGDYGYTFGSGTRLTVV.

This clonotype was seen only a few times. The chain combines TRBV7-7 with TRBJ2-1; D might be TRBD1 or TRBD2, each matching 6 bases. V was pared by 6 bases and J by 5 bases, with 17 bases between. Germline V gene lookup returns CDR1 SSHAT and CDR2 FNYEAQ (reference sequence). This CDR3 spans 15 amino acids. The CDR3, as DNA: TGTGCCAGCAGTTACGGGGGCGCATTGAACAATGAGCAGTTCTTC. Protein product: CASSYGGALNNEQFF.

This clonotype came up a few times. CDR3 nucleotide sequence: TGTGCCAGCAGCCACAGTACAGGGACCTCCTATAATTCACCCCTCCACTTT. Amino acid sequence: CASSHSTGTSYNSPLHF. The V call is TRBV3-1, the J call TRBJ1-6; D may be TRBD1 (6 bases). V was cut by 3 bases and J by 0 bases, with 12 bases left in between. Germline CDR1 is LGHDT and CDR2 is YNNKEL (reference sequence). This CDR3 spans 17 amino acids.

Details on this clonotype: No DNA is shown, since the ends of the CDR3 on it are uncertain; the CDR3 is the one TCRdb lists. The V call is TRBV14, the J call TRBJ2-7; TRBD2 is the table's D call and was not checked against the DNA. Germline lookup yields CDR1 SGHDN and CDR2 FVKESK. The CDR3 extends over 18 residues, inclusive of both ends. CDR3 region: CASSTSVSRARSSYEQYF.

This clonotype was counted between two and nine times. The chain has TRBV7-2 and TRBJ2-7; tentatively, D is TRBD1 (6 bases). This CDR3 contains 14 residues. Germline loops: CDR1 SGHTA, CDR2 FQGNSA. Trimming stripped 3 bases from V and 0 bases from J, with 9 bases between. The CDR3 nucleotides read TGTGCCAGCAGCTTCCGGGACACCTCCTACGAGCAGTACTTC. Protein product: CASSFRDTSYEQYF.

The V call is TRBV11-1, the J call TRBJ2-1, with TRBD2 identical over 15 bases. The CDR3 is made up of 18 amino acids. V gave up 4 bases and J gave up 3 bases; unmatched junction bases: 7. Per germline, CDR1 SGHAT and CDR2 FQDESV (reference sequence). The CDR3 here is CASSYRTSGRDGYNEQFF. The CDR3 bases are TGTGCCAGCAGCTACCGGACTAGCGGGAGGGATGGCTACAATGAGCAGTTCTTC.

This clonotype was observed a handful of times. The CDR3 bases are TGCAGCGTTGAACGGCAGGATTACTATGGCTACACCTTC. Translating gives CSVERQDYYGYTF. The chain joins TRBV29-1 to TRBJ1-2; D is ambiguous. V was clipped by 2 bases and J by 3 bases, with 10 bases between them. The germline V gene encodes CDR1 SQVTM and CDR2 ANQGSEA. The CDR3 sequence is 13 residues long.

This clonotype was detected a few times. The chain joins TRBV12-3 or TRBV12-4 to TRBJ1-2, with D maybe TRBD1 (5 bases). Trimming removed 6 bases from V and 4 bases from J, with 15 bases in between. There are 14 residues in the CDR3. Here the CDR3 reads CASSPGTVGYGYTF. CDR3 nucleotide sequence: TGTGCCAGCAGCCCCGGGACGGTAGGCTATGGCTACACCTTC.

This chain uses TRBV29-1 with TRBJ2-2; TRBD1 agrees at 11 bases. Germline V gives CDR1 SQVTM, CDR2 ANQGSEA. Trimming removed 3 bases from V and 6 bases from J; junction bases left unmatched: 6. The CDR3 loop spans 15 amino acids. The CDR3 loop reads CSVEARTGGAGELFF. CDR3 sequence (DNA): TGCAGCGTTGAGGCCCGGACAGGGGGCGCCGGGGAGCTGTTTTTT.

A remark on this clonotype: Given a much more abundant clone one base away, this may be a read error. The chain employs TRBV3-1 and TRBJ2-1; D is unclear. The V end lost 0 bases, the J end lost 7 bases, and 7 bases lay between the germline ends. Germline V gene sequence: CDR1 LGHDT, CDR2 YNNKEL (reference sequence). This CDR3 is built from 13 residues. This CDR3 reads CASSQDGQNEQFF. Here the CDR3 DNA reads TGTGCCAGCAGCCAAGATGGGCAGAATGAGCAGTTCTTC.